The T cell receptor (beta chain) described here comes from a study of shared clonotypes between healthy human individuals. On the study more broadly: Donor ages ranged 18 to 49 years: a couple of women, a few men.

How the authors handled the data: Junction-only sequences produced by ImmunoSEQ had no quality scores, so filtering differed. Assay used: immunoSEQ multiplex PCR; TCRdb lists only in-frame clones, some missing. V and J calls and clone size are those listed in that table; D and trimming were worked out from the DNA. The data contain about 610,000 clones, roughly 96% of them singletons. Study-wide findings and caveats: Larger estimated richness was generally seen in naive subsets than in memory subsets.

Naive CD8 cells, CD45RO-negative and positively selected for CCR7, excluded terminally differentiated effector memory CD45RA+ cells. Regarding this clone: Its antigen remains unknown.

The germline V gene encodes CDR1 SGHAT and CDR2 FQNNGV. The V end was cut by 3 bases, the J end by 2 bases, with 11 bases between. This CDR3 has 15 amino acids. The sample comprised naive CD8+ T cells sorted from blood. The rearrangement joins TRBV11-2 to TRBJ2-1, with D tentatively TRBD1 (5 bases). The origin of this receptor is a woman aged 30 to 39 in good health. CDR3 nucleotide sequence: TGTGCCAGCAGCTTGTGGCAGGGCACCTACAATGAGCAGTTCTTC. Its translation: CASSLWQGTYNEQFF.